The 18 T cell receptor beta chains below all came from one sample that was sequenced in a study of T-cell reconstitution after alpha-beta-depleted transplantation in children (TCRdb year 2016). Libraries were built with PCR. The reads were generated on an Illumina HiSeq 2500. TCR library preparation used molecular barcoding, with unique molecular identifiers applied to normalize quantification of the TCRbeta repertoire. TCRdb reprocessed the public reads (quality trimming at Q25 with fastp, clone calling with MiXCR) and kept in-frame beta chains. Identical CDR3 proteins give one entry, which carries the most common genes and DNA. In all, the sample holds about 540,000 distinct CDR3 sequences, and 15% to 20% of those were seen once. The ten largest clonotypes hold 3.3% of the sample. The material sequenced was PBMCs from the stem cell graft donor, taken from the stem cell graft. The source of these receptors is a human donor who donated a stem cell graft to a child with acute lymphoblastic leukemia.

The chain has TRBV12-3 or TRBV12-4 and TRBJ2-1; 10 bases line up with TRBD2. J was trimmed by 5 bases and V by 7 bases; bases with no gene match: 8. This CDR3 comprises 15 residues. CDR3 coding DNA: TGTGCCAGCACCAAAGTTAGCGGGAGGAACAATGAGCAGTTCTTC. Translation gives CASTKVSGRNNEQFF.

This clonotype was counted between two and nine times. The chain links TRBV7-6 to TRBJ2-7, with a tentative D call TRBD2 (5 bases). CDR3 length: 15 amino acids. V dropped 4 bases and J dropped 4 bases, with 17 bases sitting between them. CDR1 and CDR2 (germline): SGHVS, FNYEAQ. DNA of the CDR3: TGTGCCAGCAGCTCCGTTCCTAGCAATATTTACGAGCAGTACTTC. Amino acids: CASSSVPSNIYEQYF.

The rearrangement joins TRBV29-1 to TRBJ1-2; D unclear. This CDR3 contains 13 residues. The V gene's germline CDR1 is SQVTM and CDR2 ANQGSEA. The germline V and J ends were trimmed by 0 bases and 6 bases, with 11 bases remaining between them. The CDR3 DNA reads TGCAGCGTTGAAGAGGTCACCGAGGATGGCTACACCTTC. This codes for CSVEEVTEDGYTF.

This clonotype was detected a few times. The chain couples TRBV7-9 to TRBJ2-2; 9 bases match TRBD2. There are 16 residues in the CDR3. V was clipped by 3 bases and J by 4 bases; unmatched bases: 6. Per germline, CDR1 SEHNR and CDR2 FQNEAQ (reference sequence). The CDR3 DNA reads as TGTGCCAGCAGCTTCGTAGCGGGAGAGACCACCGGGGAGCTGTTTTTT. Encoded protein: CASSFVAGETTGELFF.

This clonotype was seen a handful of times. The chain recombines TRBV7-3 with TRBJ2-7; 9 bases align to TRBD2. This CDR3 is 15 amino acids long. The V and J ends lost 5 bases and 2 bases, in that order; junction bases with no gene match: 7. Germline V gives CDR1 SGHTA, CDR2 FQGTGA. The CDR3 DNA reads TGTGCCAGCAGCCAAACGGGGACTAGCCCCTACGAGCAGTACTTC. It encodes CASSQTGTSPYEQYF.

V is TRBV14 and J is TRBJ2-7; 12 bases are shared with TRBD2. V was pared by 4 bases and J by 6 bases, with 10 bases of the junction left unmatched. Looked up from germline, CDR1 is SGHDN and CDR2 is FVKESK. CDR3 length: 16 amino acids. The CDR3 protein is CASSLKSPGLAGEQYF. For the CDR3, the DNA is TGTGCCAGCAGCCTAAAGTCCCCGGGACTAGCGGGCGAGCAGTACTTC.

This sequence joins TRBV5-1 and TRBJ2-3; D call uncertain. CDR1 and CDR2 (germline): SGHRS, YFSETQ. Trimming cost V 0 bases and J 4 bases, with 12 bases left between them. The CDR3 has 15 amino acids. CDR3 bases: TGCGCCAGCAGCTTGGACGCAGACCAGGCAGATACGCAGTATTTT. As protein: CASSLDADQADTQYF.

This chain connects TRBV6-1 to TRBJ2-1, with 11 bases fitting TRBD2. V dropped 6 bases and J dropped 6; count of bases not matched to a gene: 10. CDR3 length: 16 amino acids. Germline CDR1 MNHNS, CDR2 SASEGT. CDR3 sequence: CASSVYSGRAPNEQFF. In DNA, the CDR3 is TGTGCCAGCAGCGTTTATAGCGGGAGGGCCCCCAATGAGCAGTTCTTC.

The sample holds a few counts of this clonotype. V usage is TRBV5-6 and J usage is TRBJ2-1, with D possibly matching TRBD1 (6 bases). CDR3 size: 15 residues. The germline gives CDR1 SGHDT, CDR2 YYEEEE. V was clipped by 4 bases and J by 2 bases, with 13 bases between them. CDR3 sequence (DNA): TGTGCCAGCAGCGCCGGGACACCTACCTACAATGAGCAGTTCTTC. Translation gives CASSAGTPTYNEQFF.

This clonotype was counted between two and nine times. The chain combines TRBV24-1 with TRBJ2-7; D unresolved. Per the germline V gene, CDR1 is KGHDR and CDR2 is SFDVKD. Trimming shortened V by 4 bases and J by 5 bases, and 17 bases separated the two germline ends. The CDR3 is 15 amino acids. As DNA, the CDR3 is TGTGCCACCAGTGACCCTAATATTCCGGCCCACGAGCAGTACTTC. This codes for CATSDPNIPAHEQYF.

In this sample, this clonotype turned up many times. V and J are TRBV5-1 and TRBJ2-7; D ambiguous. Germline assignment: CDR1 SGHRS and CDR2 YFSETQ. This CDR3 has 12 residues. The germline V and J ends were trimmed by 0 bases and 2 bases, with 3 bases remaining between them. CDR3 in DNA: TGCGCCAGCAGCTTGGAAGCCTACGAGCAGTACTTC. Protein product: CASSLEAYEQYF.

The chain uses TRBV28 and TRBJ2-2; no clear D. CDR1 and CDR2 from the germline V gene are MDHEN and SYDVKM. V was pared by 6 bases and J by 2 bases, with 16 bases between. The CDR3 contains 16 residues. Here the CDR3 reads CASSPPMPINTGELFF. The CDR3 bases are TGTGCCAGCAGCCCTCCGATGCCAATCAACACCGGGGAGCTGTTTTTT.

The CDR3 protein is CAWKVVYGYTF. Here the CDR3 DNA reads TGTGCCTGGAAAGTAGTGTATGGCTACACCTTC. V usage is TRBV30 and J usage is TRBJ1-2; D remains unclear. The V end lost 4 bases, the J end lost 5 bases, and 8 bases lay between the germline ends. This CDR3 is 11 amino acids long. Germline V gives CDR1 GTSNPN, CDR2 SVGIG (reference sequence).

This clonotype has only a few counts. This chain's CDR3 is CASSFETGSYEQYF. In DNA, the CDR3 is TGTGCCAGCAGTTTCGAGACAGGGTCCTACGAGCAGTACTTC. The V call is TRBV12-3 or TRBV12-4, the J call TRBJ2-7; TRBD1 agrees at 7 bases. The junction had 3 bases not matched to a gene; V was cut back by 3 bases and J by 1 base. The CDR3 is 14 amino acids.

This clonotype was counted a few times. The chain has TRBV9 and TRBJ2-5, with TRBD2 matching over 13 bases. Looked up from germline, CDR1 is SGDLS and CDR2 is YYNGEE. The CDR3 spans 18 residues. V was clipped by 3 bases and J by 5 bases; unmatched bases: 13. CDR3 sequence reads: CASSAGLAGPSPWETQYF. The CDR3, as DNA: TGTGCCAGCAGCGCGGGACTAGCGGGACCTTCCCCCTGGGAGACCCAGTACTTC.

The chain uses TRBV6-1 and TRBJ2-7; no clear D gene. This CDR3 has 15 amino acids. V was clipped by 0 bases and J by 5 bases, with 14 bases between them. Germline CDR1 MNHNS, CDR2 SASEGT. DNA of the CDR3: TGTGCCAGCAGTGAAGCGCCGACGGAAATCCACGAGCAGTACTTC. It specifies CASSEAPTEIHEQYF.

The gene calls are TRBV15 and TRBJ1-2, with no clear D. The CDR3 extends over 14 amino acids. V lost 4 bases and J 8 bases, leaving 17 bases between the germline ends. The V gene's germline CDR1 is LNHNV and CDR2 YYDKDF (reference sequence). CDR3 in amino acids: CATSTSDLFSGYTF. The CDR3 bases are TGTGCCACCAGCACCTCGGACCTCTTCTCCGGCTACACCTTC.

This clonotype was found a few times. A clone one base away is much larger, so this may be a read error. The chain has TRBV10-3 and TRBJ2-3, with D unresolved. Trimming took 3 bases from V and 4 from J, leaving 2 bases between them. The CDR3 has 11 residues. The germline V gene encodes CDR1 ENHRY and CDR2 SYGVKD. CDR3 sequence: CAISEADTQYF. The CDR3 DNA is TGTGCCATCAGTGAAGCAGATACGCAGTATTTT.